These 7 T cell receptor beta chains came from one sample sequenced in a study of tumor-infiltrating lymphocytes in primary liver carcinoma. Between about 19 and 34 mg of unsorted bulk tissue served as the source from which RNA and DNA were co-extracted. Constant-region priming of around 530 ng total RNA yielded TCR beta cDNA. Library construction for TCR beta comprised three nested multiplex PCR rounds performed with slightly modified ARM-PCR. Each of the first two PCR rounds ran approximately 10 cycles with TRBV1-TRBV30 forward and C-beta reverse primers. MiXCR, run by TCRdb on the multiplex PCR reads, gives a single entry per CDR3 protein. There are roughly 120,000 distinct CDR3 sequences in the sample; around 64% occur only once, and around 8.2% lies in the top ten. The sample was liver tumor tissue from sampling region 3. Indicated subset: tumor region T3, left-lateral pole. The receptor source for this set is a woman aged 60-70 years with primary liver carcinoma and hepatitis B virus infection.

In the case of this clonotype: This may stem from a read error, because a much larger clone lies one nucleotide away. CDR3 coding DNA: TGCACCAGCAGCCACTTCGCGAGCCTGCGGACGGATACGCAGTATTTT. As protein: CTSSHFASLRTDTQYF. This chain uses TRBV4-1 with TRBJ2-3; D not certain. Germline V lookup: CDR1 MGHRA, CDR2 YSYEKL. The CDR3 is 16 amino acids.

About this clonotype: The junction differs from germline at one of its ends, possibly a read error. This chain links TRBV4-2 with TRBJ1-2; D is possibly TRBD1 (6 bases). Germline CDR1 and CDR2: LGHNA and YNFKEQ. This CDR3 is 16 amino acids long. The CDR3, as DNA: TGTGCCAGCAGCCTTACTGCGGGGGCTGATAACTGTGGCTACACCTTC. Its translation is CASSLTAGADNCGYTF.

About this clonotype: One end of the junction does not line up with germline, which may come from a read error. The V call is TRBV11-1, the J call TRBJ2-2; 7 bases map to TRBD1. This CDR3 region has 15 residues. The V gene's germline CDR1 is SGHAT and CDR2 FQDESV (reference sequence). For the CDR3, the DNA is TGTGCCAGCAGCTCAGGGGGAAGTCTTACCGGGGAGCTGTCTTTT. As protein: CASSSGGSLTGELSF. Filled out from reference TRBV11-1 and TRBJ2-2, the complete variable domain reads EAEVAQSPRYKITEKSQAVAFWCDPISGHATLYWYRQILGQGPELLVQFQDESVVDDSQLPKDRFSAERLKGVDSTLKIQPAELGDSAMYLCASSSGGSLTGELSFGEGSRLTVL.

This sequence joins TRBV11-1 and TRBJ2-7, with a tentative D call TRBD1 (5 bases). The CDR3 loop spans 14 amino acids. Germline assignment: CDR1 SGHAT and CDR2 FQDESV (reference sequence). Trimming stripped 1 base from V and 7 bases from J, with 14 bases between. The CDR3 DNA reads as TGTGCCAGCAGCTTAGGACTCCTAAAGGGGGAGCAGTACTTC. Its protein product is CASSLGLLKGEQYF.

In its sample, this clonotype was seen many times. This chain connects TRBV6-1 to TRBJ2-1, with D possibly TRBD2 on 6 matching bases. The V gene's germline CDR1 is MNHNS and CDR2 SASEGT. Trimming shortened V by 6 bases and J by 0 bases, and 12 bases separated the two germline ends. The CDR3 runs to 15 residues. The CDR3 DNA is TGTGCCAGCAGCCCTAGCGATGGCTCCTACAATGAGCAGTTCTTC. It translates to CASSPSDGSYNEQFF.

Notes on this clonotype: At one end the junction does not follow the germline gene, possibly because of a read error. The chain uses TRBV12-3 or TRBV12-4 and TRBJ2-1; maybe TRBD1 (7 bases). The CDR3 extends over 15 amino acids. CDR3 residues: CASSRGGTAYNEQFF. DNA for the CDR3: TGTGCCAGCAGTCGTGGAGGGACAGCTTACAATGAACAGTTCTTC.

Notes on this clonotype: One end of the junction fails to match germline, which may point to a read error. The V and J genes are TRBV11-2 and TRBJ2-3; 7 bases fit TRBD2. This CDR3 comprises 17 residues. Germline CDR1 is SGHAT and CDR2 is FQNNGV. CDR3 amino acids: CASSLVGLPTSTDTQYF. The CDR3 coding sequence is TGTGCCAGCAGCTTAGTGGGACTACCAACTAGCACCGATACGCAGTATTTT.